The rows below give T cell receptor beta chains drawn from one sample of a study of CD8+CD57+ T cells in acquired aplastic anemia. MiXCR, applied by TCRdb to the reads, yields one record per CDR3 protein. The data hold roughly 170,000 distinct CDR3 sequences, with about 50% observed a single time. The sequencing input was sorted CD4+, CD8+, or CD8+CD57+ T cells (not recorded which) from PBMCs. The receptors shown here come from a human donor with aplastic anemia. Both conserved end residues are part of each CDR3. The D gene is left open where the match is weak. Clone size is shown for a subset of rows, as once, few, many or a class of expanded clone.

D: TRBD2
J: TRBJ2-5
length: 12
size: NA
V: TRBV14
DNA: TGTGCCGGGCGGGGGTTCCAAGAGACCCAGTACTTC
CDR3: CAGRGFQETQYF

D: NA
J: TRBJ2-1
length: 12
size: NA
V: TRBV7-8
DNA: TGTGCTAGCAGCGCACGTCGCAATGAGCAGTTCTTC
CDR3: CASSARRNEQFF

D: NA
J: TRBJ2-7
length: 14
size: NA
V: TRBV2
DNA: TGTGCCAGCAGCGGGTCGCTCAACGGATACGAGCAGTACTTC
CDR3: CASSGSLNGYEQYF

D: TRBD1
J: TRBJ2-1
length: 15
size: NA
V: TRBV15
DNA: TGTGCCACCAGCAGCCGGGACAGGGCTCTCGATGAGCAGTTCTTC
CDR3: CATSSRDRALDEQFF

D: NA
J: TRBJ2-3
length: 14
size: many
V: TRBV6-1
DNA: TGTGCCAGCAGTGATGGGCATAGCACAGATACGCAGTATTTT
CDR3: CASSDGHSTDTQYF

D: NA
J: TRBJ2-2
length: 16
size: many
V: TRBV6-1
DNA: TGTGCCAGCAGTCTTGAACGGGGGAAGAACGCCGGGGAGCTGTTTTTT
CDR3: CASSLERGKNAGELFF

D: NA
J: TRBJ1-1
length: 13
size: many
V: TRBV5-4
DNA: TGTGCCAGCAGCTTTTCGGCGAACACTGAAGCTTTCTTT
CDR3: CASSFSANTEAFF

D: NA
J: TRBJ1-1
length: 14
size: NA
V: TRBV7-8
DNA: TGTGCCAGCAGCTTAGTCTTTCTGAACACTGAAGCTTTCTTT
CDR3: CASSLVFLNTEAFF

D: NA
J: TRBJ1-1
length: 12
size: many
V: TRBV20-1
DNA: TGCAGTGCAGCGCAGATGAACACTGAAGCTTTCTTT
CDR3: CSAAQMNTEAFF

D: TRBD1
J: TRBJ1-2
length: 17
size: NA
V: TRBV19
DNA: TGTGCCAGTAGAGTCGGGAACAGGGGGCGAGCAGGCTATGGCTACACCTTC
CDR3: CASRVGNRGRAGYGYTF

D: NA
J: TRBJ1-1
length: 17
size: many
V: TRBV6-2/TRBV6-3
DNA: TGTGCCAGCAGTTACTCGCGGTTATCGTGGATGAACACTGAAGCTTTCTTT
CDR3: CASSYSRLSWMNTEAFF

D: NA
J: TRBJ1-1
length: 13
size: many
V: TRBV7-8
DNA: TGTGCCAGCAGCCCATCTGGGGCGCGGGAAGCTTTCTTT
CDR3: CASSPSGAREAFF

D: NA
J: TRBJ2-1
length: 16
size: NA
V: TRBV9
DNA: TGTGCCAGCAGCCCAATTGGGACTCCCCTTTGGGATGAGCAGTTCTTC
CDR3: CASSPIGTPLWDEQFF

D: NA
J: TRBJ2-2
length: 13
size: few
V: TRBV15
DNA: TGTGCCACCTCTAGGGCGGATACCGGGGAGCTGTTTTTT
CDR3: CATSRADTGELFF

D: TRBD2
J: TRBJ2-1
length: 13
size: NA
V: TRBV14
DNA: TGTGCCAGCACCCACGGGGGAGGGAGTGAGCAGTTCTTC
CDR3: CASTHGGGSEQFF

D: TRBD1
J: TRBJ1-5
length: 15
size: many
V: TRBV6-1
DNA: TGTGCCAGCAGGGGAGGACAGGGTAAGAATCAGCCCCAGCATTTT
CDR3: CASRGGQGKNQPQHF

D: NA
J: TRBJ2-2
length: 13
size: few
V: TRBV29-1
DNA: TGCAGCGGAGTTGACGGGAACACCGGGGAGCTGTTTTTT
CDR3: CSGVDGNTGELFF

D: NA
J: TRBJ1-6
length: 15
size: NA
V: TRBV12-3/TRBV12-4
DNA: TGTGCCAGCAGTTTATCGGGGCAGGGTCTTGCACCCCTCCACTTT
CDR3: CASSLSGQGLAPLHF

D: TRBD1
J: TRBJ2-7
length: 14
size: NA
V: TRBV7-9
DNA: TGTGCCAGCAGCGATACAACAGGGGACTACGAGCAGTACTTC
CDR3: CASSDTTGDYEQYF

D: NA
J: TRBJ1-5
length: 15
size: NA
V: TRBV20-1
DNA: TGCAGTGTTACGAGGTGGGTGGGAGTCAATCAGCCCCAGCATTTT
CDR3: CSVTRWVGVNQPQHF

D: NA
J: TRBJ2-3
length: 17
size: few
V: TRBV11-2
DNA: TGTGCCAGCAGCTCCACAATCGTGGGGGGAATTACAGATACGCAGTATTTT
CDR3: CASSSTIVGGITDTQYF

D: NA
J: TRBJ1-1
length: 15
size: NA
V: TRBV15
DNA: TGTGCCACCAGCAGAGTGGTGGCGGTGAACACTGAAGCTTTCTTT
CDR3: CATSRVVAVNTEAFF

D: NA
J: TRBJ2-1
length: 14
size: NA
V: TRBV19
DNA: TGTGCCAGTAGTAAGACAAGCTCCTACAATGAGCAGTTCTTC
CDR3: CASSKTSSYNEQFF

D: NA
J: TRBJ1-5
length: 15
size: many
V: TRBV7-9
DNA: TGTGCCAGCAGCTTGGGTGGGCACAGCAATCAGCCCCAGCATTTT
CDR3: CASSLGGHSNQPQHF

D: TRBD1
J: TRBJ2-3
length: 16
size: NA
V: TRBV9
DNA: TGTGCCAGCAGCGTTCTACCGGGACAGGGCACAGATACGCAGTATTTT
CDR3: CASSVLPGQGTDTQYF

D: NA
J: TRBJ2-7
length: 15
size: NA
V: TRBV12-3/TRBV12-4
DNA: TGTGCCAGCAGTTCTATAAGGACCGGTAAGTACGAGCAGTACTTC
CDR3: CASSSIRTGKYEQYF

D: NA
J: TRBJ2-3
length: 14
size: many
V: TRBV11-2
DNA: TGTGCCAGCAGCCCAACCACAGGGTCAGATACGCAGTATTTT
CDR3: CASSPTTGSDTQYF

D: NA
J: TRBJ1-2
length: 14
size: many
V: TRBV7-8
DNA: TGTGCCAGCAGCTTAGCAGGGGGTTTTGATGGCTACACCTTC
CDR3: CASSLAGGFDGYTF

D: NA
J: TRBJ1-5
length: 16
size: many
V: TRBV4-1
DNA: TGCGCCAGCAGCCCAGCGGGGGCGTTCAGCAATCAGCCCCAGCATTTT
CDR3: CASSPAGAFSNQPQHF

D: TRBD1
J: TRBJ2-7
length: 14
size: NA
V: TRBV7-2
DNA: TGTGCCAGCAGCTACCGGGACAGCACCTACGAGCAGTACTTC
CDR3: CASSYRDSTYEQYF

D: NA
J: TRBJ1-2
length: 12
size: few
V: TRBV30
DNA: TGTGCCTGGAGTGTACTGGACTATGGCTACACCTTC
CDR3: CAWSVLDYGYTF

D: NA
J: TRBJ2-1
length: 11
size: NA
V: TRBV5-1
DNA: TGCGCCAGCTTCGACTTCAATGAGCAGTTCTTC
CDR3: CASFDFNEQFF